The present T cell receptor beta chain was sequenced within a study of a mutant IDH1 vaccine in newly diagnosed glioma. Study at large: Either 4-6 weeks after radiotherapy alone or alongside temozolomide, vaccination was begun. Averaging around 42 years of age, treated patients were about 60% male and approximately 40% female. Most patients had received both radiotherapy and temozolomide, the prior options being radiotherapy, temozolomide, or both. Broader study findings: Overall, around 93% of patients had vaccine-induced immune responses.

CDR3 length: 13 residues. CDR1 is SNHLY and CDR2 is FYNNEI in the germline V gene. V lost 8 bases to trimming and J lost 6 bases, with 15 bases between them. TCRdb's copy holds only in-frame clones and misses some; the assay was immunoSEQ multiplex PCR. The sample has around 130,000 clones, about four fifths seen once; the top ten hold 4.5% to 5.5%. Time point denoted: week 11, during vaccination. Vaccine doses each comprised 300 ug of mutant IDH1 20-mer peptide, with topical imiquimod. Notes on this clone: Its antigen is as yet unknown.

The gene calls are TRBV2 and TRBJ2-3; D is ambiguous. The sequences come from PBMCs, collected from a glioma patient whose treatment included an IDH1 peptide vaccine. The clonotype originates from a man aged 35 to 55 with glioma. CDR3 sequence: CASGSPGGDTQYF. CDR3 in DNA: TGTGCCAGCGGGTCTCCGGGTGGGGATACGCAGTATTTT.